The next 6 T cell receptor beta chains were all read from a single sample in a study of identical twins. Via MiXCR, TCRdb re-called the 5' RACE reads, giving one row per CDR3 protein. The sample consists of 150,000 or so distinct CDR3 sequences, under 4.5% of them appearing once. The sequencing input was memory T cells sorted from blood. These receptor sequences come from a man between 18 and 35 years old in good health.

This clonotype has a handful of counts. The CDR3 DNA reads as TGTGCCAGCAGTTCGGAAAGGGGCTTCTCCAATGAGCAGTTCTTC. This codes for CASSSERGFSNEQFF. This chain links TRBV12-3 or TRBV12-4 with TRBJ2-1; D perhaps matches TRBD1 (5 bases). V shed 4 bases and J shed 6 bases, with 16 bases lying between them. The CDR3 is 15 residues long.

In its sample, this clonotype was seen many times. The chain combines TRBV7-2 with TRBJ2-1; 7 nucleotides line up with TRBD1. V lost 6 bases, J lost 7 bases, and 3 bases stayed unmatched. There are 12 residues in the CDR3. Germline V gives CDR1 SGHTA, CDR2 FQGNSA. The CDR3 spells CASSLQGNEQFF. DNA for the CDR3: TGTGCCAGCAGTCTACAGGGGAATGAGCAGTTCTTC.

This sequence joins TRBV14 and TRBJ2-3; D is undetermined. Germline V lookup: CDR1 SGHDN, CDR2 FVKESK. This CDR3 is built from 16 residues. V gave up 1 base and J gave up 5 bases, with 16 bases separating them. DNA of the CDR3: TGTGCCAGCAGCCAAGCTTTCGTGAACGGCAGAGATACGCAGTATTTT. Amino acids: CASSQAFVNGRDTQYF.

V gene TRBV3-1 combines with J gene TRBJ2-1, with TRBD2 identical over 7 bases. V trimming: 4 bases; J trimming: 4 bases; junction bases outside the gene matches: 10. This CDR3 contains 16 residues. CDR1 is LGHDT and CDR2 is YNNKEL in the germline V gene (reference sequence). Here the CDR3 DNA reads TGTGCCAGCAGCCCCTGGGGCGGGAGAACTTACAATGAGCAGTTCTTC. This gives the protein CASSPWGGRTYNEQFF.

This chain connects TRBV6-2 or TRBV6-3 to TRBJ2-7, with 13 bases lining up with TRBD2. CDR1 and CDR2 from the germline V gene are MNHEY and SVGEGT. Unmatched junction bases numbered 15, after V lost 6 bases and J lost 1 base. The length of the CDR3 is 19 residues. In DNA form, the CDR3 reads TGTGCCAGCAGCCCCCGGACTAGCGGGAGAGGGCCTATATCCTACGAGCAGTACTTC. Protein sequence: CASSPRTSGRGPISYEQYF.

This clonotype has at least ten counts. This chain uses TRBV20-1 with TRBJ1-1; D may be TRBD1 (5 bases). The CDR3 totals 13 residues. Germline V gene sequence: CDR1 DFQATT, CDR2 SNEGSKA (reference sequence). The V end was cut by 3 bases, the J end by 4 bases, with 12 bases between. CDR3 region: CSARSLGGTEAFF. The CDR3, as DNA: TGCAGTGCTAGGAGTCTGGGGGGCACTGAAGCTTTCTTT.